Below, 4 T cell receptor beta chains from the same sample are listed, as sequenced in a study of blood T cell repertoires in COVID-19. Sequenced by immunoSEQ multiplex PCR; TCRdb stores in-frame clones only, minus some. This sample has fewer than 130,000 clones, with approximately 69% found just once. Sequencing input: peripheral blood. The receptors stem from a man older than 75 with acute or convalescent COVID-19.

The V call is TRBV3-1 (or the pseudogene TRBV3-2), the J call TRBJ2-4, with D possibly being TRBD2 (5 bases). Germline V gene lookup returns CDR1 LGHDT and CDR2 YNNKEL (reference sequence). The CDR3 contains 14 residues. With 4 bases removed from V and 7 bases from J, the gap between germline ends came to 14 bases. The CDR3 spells CASSPNAGENIQYF. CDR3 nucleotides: TGTGCCAGCAGCCCGAACGCCGGGGAGAACATTCAGTACTTC.

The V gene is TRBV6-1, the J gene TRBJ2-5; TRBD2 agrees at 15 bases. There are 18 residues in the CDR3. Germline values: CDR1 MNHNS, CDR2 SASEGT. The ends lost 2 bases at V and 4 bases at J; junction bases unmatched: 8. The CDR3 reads CASSEYGTSGRWRETQYF. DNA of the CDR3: TGTGCCAGCAGTGAATACGGGACTAGCGGGAGGTGGAGAGAGACCCAGTACTTC.

CDR3 amino acids: CASSYAPSSEYNEQFF. CDR3 in DNA: TGTGCCAGCAGCTATGCGCCCTCGAGCGAATACAATGAGCAGTTCTTC. The J gene is TRBJ2-1, the V gene TRBV5-4; D uncertain. The CDR3 totals 16 residues. V shed 3 bases and J shed 4 bases, with 17 bases lying between them. The germline CDR1 and CDR2 sequences are SGHNT and YYREEE (reference sequence).

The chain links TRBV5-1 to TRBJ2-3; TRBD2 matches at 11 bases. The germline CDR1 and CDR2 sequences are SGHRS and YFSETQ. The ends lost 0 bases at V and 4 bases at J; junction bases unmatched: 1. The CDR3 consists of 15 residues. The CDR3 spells CASSLGLAGPDTQYF. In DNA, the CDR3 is TGCGCCAGCAGCTTGGGACTAGCGGGACCAGATACGCAGTATTTT.